This record covers a single T cell receptor beta chain. This CDR3 region has 16 residues. The germline CDR1 and CDR2 sequences are LNHDA and SQIVND (reference sequence). Losses at the gene ends were 4 bases for V and 5 bases for J; bases not matched to a gene: 9. This sample stems from a study of blood T cell repertoires in COVID-19. The wider study: PBMCs, B-cell-depleted T cells, or T cells were the source of the cDNA or gDNA that made up the material.

TCRdb's copy holds only in-frame clones and misses some; the assay was immunoSEQ multiplex PCR. The sample shows around 78,000 clones, 85% to 90% of them seen only once. The sequenced sample was peripheral blood. This receptor was identified in a man in his 70s with active or convalescent COVID-19. The chain uses TRBV19 and TRBJ2-4, with 9 bases aligning to TRBD1. CDR3 in amino acids: CASSTGTGSSENIQYF. In nucleotides, the CDR3 is TGTGCCAGTAGTACCGGGACAGGGTCGTCGGAAAACATTCAGTACTTC.